This T cell receptor (beta chain) was sequenced during a study of Ad26.COV2.S vaccination and SARS-CoV-2 variants. Whole-study context: Donor joined the COV1001 Ad26.COV2.S trial arm. Each vaccinee took Ad26.COV2.S intramuscularly, once or twice 56 days apart. Study observations and caveats: The analyses of TCR breadth and depth may have understated the size of total T cell responses. Reportedly, spike-specific CD8+ and CD4+ T cell responses achieved substantial breadth once vaccination had taken place.

Of note for this clone: Its antigen is still unknown.

Data came from immunoSEQ multiplex PCR; TCRdb stores just in-frame clones and leaves some out. Of 380,000 or so clones listed, roughly nine tenths are singletons. This CDR3 is built from 14 residues. Deletions cut 0 bases from V and 7 bases from J, with 11 bases between. The germline V gene encodes CDR1 SGDLS and CDR2 YYNGEE. Treatment indicated: some 20 received Ad26.COV2.S at low or high dose, single or two shots; several received placebo; per-sample allocation not given. Sampling happened 63 days after the first vaccine or placebo injection. The TCR sequence derives from a person aged 18-65 years who received the Ad26.COV2.S COVID-19 vaccine or a placebo. V is TRBV9 and J is TRBJ2-1, with no clear D. Sequenced material: peripheral blood, taken in a trial of Ad26.COV2.S vaccine versus placebo. The CDR3 sequence: CASSVVSVGNEQFF. The CDR3 DNA reads TGTGCCAGCAGCGTAGTGTCAGTCGGGAATGAGCAGTTCTTC.